This T cell receptor (beta chain) was captured in a study of naive and memory T cell subsets. This sample's treatment: skin biopsy from PPD injection site in Mantoux-positive individual. The library had UMIs added by 3' ligation of an oligonucleotide to TCR cDNA. Skin biopsies came from PPD injection sites in Mantoux-positive individuals. Germline V lookup: CDR1 SGDLS, CDR2 YYNGEE. This CDR3 has 14 residues. Trimming pared 3 bases from V and 0 bases from J, leaving 8 bases between. Study observations and caveats: This RNA-based method may be sensitive to activation-related transcript changes.

The SP2 primer and nested alpha and beta constant region primers amplified ligated cDNA in four rounds. TCRdb ran MiXCR on the UMI-ligation and nested PCR reads and lists one entry per CDR3 protein. The sample contains 25,000 to 35,000 distinct CDR3 sequences, about 6.2% of which appear only once. This clonotype appeared many times. Its antigen remains unknown. Sequencing used skin, obtained from a tuberculin skin test site. The receptor was isolated from an adult in good health. The V and J genes are TRBV9 and TRBJ2-3; D unclear. The CDR3 DNA reads as TGTGCCAGCAGCGCTAAGGGTAGCACAGATACGCAGTATTTT. The encoded protein is CASSAKGSTDTQYF.